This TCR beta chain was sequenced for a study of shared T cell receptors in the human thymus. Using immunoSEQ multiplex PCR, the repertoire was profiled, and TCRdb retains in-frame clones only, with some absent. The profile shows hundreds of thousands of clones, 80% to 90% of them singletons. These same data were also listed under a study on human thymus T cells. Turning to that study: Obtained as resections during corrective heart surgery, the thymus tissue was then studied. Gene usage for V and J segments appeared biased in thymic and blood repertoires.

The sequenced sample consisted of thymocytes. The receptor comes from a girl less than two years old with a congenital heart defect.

The CDR3 DNA sequence: TGTGCCAGCTCACCGCGGGGAATGTCCTACAATGAGCAGTTCTTC. This encodes CASSPRGMSYNEQFF. This chain connects TRBV18 to TRBJ2-1; TRBD2 is a possible D gene (6 bases). The CDR3 is 15 amino acids. Trimming cost V 3 bases and J 1 base, with 10 bases left between them. The V gene's germline CDR1 is KGHSH and CDR2 LQKENI.